The 18 T cell receptor beta chains given below trace back to one sample, sequenced in a study of blood T cells in healthy people across ages. It was with a sample-barcoded 5' primer and a J-beta primer mix that a second PCR of roughly 6 to 12 cycles was run. TCRdb re-called the 5' RACE reads with MiXCR, one entry per CDR3 protein. The sample carries 450,000 to 650,000 distinct CDR3 sequences, about 25% recorded once. The data also belong to a second study, concerning T cells of mothers and their children.

Material: blood. The receptors derive from a boy aged 5-17 years in good health.

This clonotype has just a few counts. The chain joins TRBV29-1 to TRBJ2-1; D is possibly TRBD2 (8 bases). The V gene lost 4 bases and the J gene lost 0 bases, with 16 bases spanning the gap. There are 16 residues in the CDR3. CDR1 SQVTM and CDR2 ANQGSEA come from the germline V gene. The CDR3 reads CSVGGAGDSSYNEQFF. CDR3 coding DNA: TGCAGCGTTGGGGGAGCGGGGGACAGCTCCTACAATGAGCAGTTCTTC.

As concerns this clonotype: Mismatch with germline at one junction end may stem from a read error. The chain carries TRBV6-1 and TRBJ2-5, with D maybe TRBD1 (6 bases). The germline V gene has CDR1 MNHNS and CDR2 SASEGT. This CDR3 region has 13 residues. The CDR3 DNA follows: TGTGCCTGCAGTGAACAGGGACGGGAGACCCAGTACTTC. Its protein is CACSEQGRETQYF.

This clonotype was picked up a small number of times. This chain connects TRBV6-1 to TRBJ1-1; D unclear. The V gene lost 3 bases and the J gene lost 0 bases, with 11 bases spanning the gap. CDR1 and CDR2 from the germline V gene are MNHNS and SASEGT. This CDR3 region has 15 residues. CDR3 sequence reads: CASSEDRHVNTEAFF. CDR3 in DNA: TGTGCCAGCAGTGAGGATAGGCACGTGAACACTGAAGCTTTCTTT.

The chain carries TRBV27 and TRBJ1-2; the match to TRBD1 covers 7 bases. Germline V gives CDR1 MNHEY, CDR2 SMNVEV (reference sequence). Trimming removed 5 bases from V and 4 bases from J; junction bases left unmatched: 13. The length of the CDR3 is 16 residues. CDR3 loop: CASSPQGQWGFYGYTF. The CDR3 bases are TGTGCCAGCAGTCCGCAGGGACAGTGGGGATTCTATGGCTACACCTTC.

CDR3 bases: TGTGCCAGCAGCCCTATCCCCCAGGGATTGGAAATTTATGGCTACACCTTC. The encoded protein is CASSPIPQGLEIYGYTF. The chain carries TRBV7-6 and TRBJ1-2; perhaps TRBD1 as D (5 bases). The CDR3 totals 17 residues. Germline V lookup: CDR1 SGHVS, CDR2 FNYEAQ. Trimming left V 5 bases short and J 5 bases short, with 24 bases between.

This clonotype was found once. V gene TRBV12-5 combines with J gene TRBJ2-1; D could derive from TRBD1 or TRBD2 (5 bases each). From germline, CDR1 is LGHNT and CDR2 FRNRAP. The V end lost 3 bases, the J end lost 3 bases, and 9 bases lay between the germline ends. This CDR3 is 14 amino acids long. CDR3 coding DNA: TGTGCTAGTGGTTTCGCTGGGGGCTACAATGAGCAGTTCTTC. This gives the protein CASGFAGGYNEQFF.

This clonotype was observed once. The chain recombines TRBV27 with TRBJ2-1, with 11 nucleotides matching TRBD2. The CDR3 is made up of 17 amino acids. The germline V gene has CDR1 MNHEY and CDR2 SMNVEV (reference sequence). With 0 bases clipped from V and 3 bases from J, the junction kept 4 bases outside the gene matches. Here the CDR3 reads CASSLSSGLAVYNEQFF. CDR3 bases: TGTGCCAGCAGTTTATCTTCGGGACTAGCGGTCTACAATGAGCAGTTCTTC.

In this sample, this clonotype turned up a few times. The chain is built from TRBV5-1 and TRBJ2-1, with 7 bases fitting TRBD2. Per germline, CDR1 SGHRS and CDR2 YFSETQ. V lost 0 bases to trimming and J lost 6 bases; unmatched junction nucleotides: 6. The CDR3 runs 15 residues. The CDR3 sequence is CASSLAFASGNEQFF. The CDR3 DNA sequence: TGCGCCAGCAGCTTGGCCTTTGCTAGCGGCAATGAGCAGTTCTTC.

There are a few counts of this clonotype. CDR3 loop: CASRTSGRETQYF. The CDR3 coding sequence is TGTGCCAGCAGGACTAGCGGGAGAGAGACCCAGTACTTC. The V call is TRBV28, the J call TRBJ2-5; TRBD2 aligns across 12 bases. CDR1 and CDR2 (germline): MDHEN, SYDVKM. This CDR3 has 13 amino acids. The junction had 0 bases not matched to a gene; V was cut back by 6 bases and J by 4 bases.

In its sample, this clonotype was seen a few times. The rearrangement joins TRBV5-8 to TRBJ1-6; 10 nucleotides align to TRBD1. The germline gives CDR1 SGHTS, CDR2 YDEGEE. The V segment lost 4 bases and the J segment 9 bases; nucleotides outside the gene matches: 7. CDR3 length: 15 amino acids. CDR3 in DNA: TGTGCCAGCAGCCGACAGGGGGCAATAGGTTCACCCCTCCACTTT. It codes for CASSRQGAIGSPLHF.

This chain joins TRBV4-3 and TRBJ2-5, with 9 bases aligning to TRBD2. The V gene's germline CDR1 is LGHNA and CDR2 YSLEER. The CDR3 spans 18 residues. The junction had 16 bases not matched to a gene; V was cut back by 3 bases and J by 5 bases. CDR3 sequence: CASSQENTGTSPSETQYF. The CDR3, as DNA: TGCGCCAGCAGCCAGGAAAATACCGGGACTAGCCCCTCGGAGACCCAGTACTTC.

This clonotype was picked up many times. The chain is built from TRBV11-3 and TRBJ2-1; D gene unclear. There are 14 residues in the CDR3. Germline V gene lookup returns CDR1 SGHNT and CDR2 YENEEA. The V gene lost 3 bases and the J gene lost 6 bases, with 12 bases spanning the gap. CDR3 in DNA: TGTGCCAGCAGCTTTAGTGGCGGAGTCAATGAGCAGTTCTTC. It specifies CASSFSGGVNEQFF.

This chain joins TRBV2 and TRBJ2-5; 9 bases agree with TRBD2. CDR1 is SNHLY and CDR2 is FYNNEI in the germline V gene. J was trimmed by 4 bases and V by 8 bases; bases with no gene match: 14. The CDR3 runs 16 residues. CDR3 bases: TGTGCCAGCCCTCGAACCGCGGCGGGGGGGTTAGAGACCCAGTACTTC. Translation: CASPRTAAGGLETQYF.

This clonotype was counted a few times. The CDR3 is CASSTRDNSYEQYF. The CDR3 nucleotides are TGTGCCAGCAGCACCCGGGACAACTCCTACGAGCAGTACTTC. The chain joins TRBV3-1 to TRBJ2-7, with D possibly TRBD1 on 6 matching bases. This CDR3 comprises 14 residues. Germline V CDR1 and CDR2: LGHDT, YNNKEL (reference sequence). V gave up 5 bases and J gave up 0 bases, with 11 bases separating them.

This chain links TRBV4-3 with TRBJ1-2; the D is unclear. The CDR3 contains 15 residues. The ends were cut back, 1 base at V and 6 bases at J, with 15 bases in the middle. Germline V gene data show CDR1 as LGHNA and CDR2 as YSLEER. The CDR3 coding sequence is TGCGCCAGCAGCCAAGGGGCTGGCCATTGGGATGGCTACACCTTC. This sequence encodes CASSQGAGHWDGYTF.

This clonotype was detected only a few times. This chain connects TRBV7-9 to TRBJ1-2; D not certain. The CDR3 length is 16 residues. The germline V gene encodes CDR1 SEHNR and CDR2 FQNEAQ (reference sequence). Trimming cost V 5 bases and J 3 bases, with 19 bases left between them. CDR3 sequence reads: CASSGGVVGFDYGYTF. The CDR3 DNA sequence: TGTGCCAGCAGCGGTGGGGTGGTGGGGTTCGACTATGGCTACACCTTC.

The rearrangement joins TRBV7-8 to TRBJ2-2, with 7 bases lining up with TRBD2. CDR1 is SGHVS, CDR2 FQNEAQ, per germline. The CDR3 has 17 residues. V lost 6 bases, J lost 5 bases, and 15 bases stayed unmatched. The CDR3 DNA reads as TGTGCCAGCAGTTTATCTTATGGGCGGGGGAGGACCGGGGAGCTGTTTTTT. It is translated as CASSLSYGRGRTGELFF.

This clonotype occurred a few times. The CDR3 coding sequence is TGTGCCAGCAGCTCCCAGGGGGGACAGGTCGACCTCTTAGCCAAAAACATTCAGTACTTC. Translated: CASSSQGGQVDLLAKNIQYF. The chain combines TRBV9 with TRBJ2-4, with 8 bases that match TRBD1. V gave up 4 bases and J gave up 0 bases; unmatched junction bases: 18. The length of the CDR3 is 20 residues. Germline lookup yields CDR1 SGDLS and CDR2 YYNGEE.